These 18 T cell receptor beta chains originate from one sample sequenced in a study of CD8+ T cells in alopecia areata. Extraction and reverse transcription of RNA yielded cDNA as the sequencing template. Assay used: immunoSEQ multiplex PCR; TCRdb lists only in-frame clones, some missing. In the table there are approximately 150,000 clones, about 60% of which are singletons. Sequenced material: CD4+ T cells sorted from blood. The receptors originated from a human donor in good health.

This clone occurred a few times. This chain connects TRBV29-1 to TRBJ2-7; possibly TRBD1 or TRBD2 for D (5 bases each). Trimming cost V 6 bases and J 2 bases, with 14 bases left between them. The CDR3 covers 13 residues. From germline, CDR1 is SQVTM and CDR2 ANQGSEA. CDR3 loop: CSVAGTVTYEQYF. Here the CDR3 DNA reads TGCAGCGTGGCCGGGACCGTCACCTACGAGCAGTACTTC.

There are a few counts of this clone. The chain recombines TRBV7-9 with TRBJ2-7; 8 bases line up with TRBD1. Germline CDR1 and CDR2: SEHNR and FQNEAQ (reference sequence). V gave up 5 bases and J gave up 3 bases; unmatched junction bases: 9. The CDR3 length is 15 residues. The CDR3 region has the DNA TGTGCCAGCAGCCCTAGGGACAGGATCAGCTACGAGCAGTACTTC. It codes for CASSPRDRISYEQYF.

Only one count was recorded for this clone. The J gene is TRBJ2-1, the V gene TRBV5-6; perhaps D is TRBD1 or TRBD2 (5 bases each). The CDR3 consists of 15 residues. CDR1 is SGHDT, CDR2 YYEEEE, per germline. The ends were cut back, 2 bases at V and 6 bases at J, with 15 bases in the middle. CDR3 in DNA: TGTGCCAGCAGCTTCCTGGTAGGGACGGGCAATGAGCAGTTCTTC. It translates to CASSFLVGTGNEQFF.

The chain combines TRBV10-1 with TRBJ2-7; TRBD1 agrees at 7 bases. The CDR3 has 14 residues. J lost 2 bases, V lost 4 bases, and 5 bases had no gene match. In germline, CDR1 is WNHNN, CDR2 SYGVQD (reference sequence). CDR3: CASSAGQRAYEQYF. For the CDR3, the DNA is TGCGCCAGCAGTGCGGGACAGAGGGCCTACGAGCAGTACTTC.

The V gene is TRBV10-2, the J gene TRBJ2-5, with D hard to call. Germline values: CDR1 WSHSY, CDR2 SAAADI. The CDR3 is made up of 12 amino acids. V was clipped by 7 bases and J by 5 bases, with 11 bases between them. CDR3 residues: CASTLSRETQYF. The CDR3 DNA is TGCGCCAGCACTCTGAGTCGGGAGACCCAGTACTTC.

The chain carries TRBV9 and TRBJ1-5; D is uncertain. V lost 3 bases, J lost 3 bases, and 16 bases lay in between. Per germline, CDR1 SGDLS and CDR2 YYNGEE. This CDR3 is 16 amino acids long. The CDR3 DNA reads as TGTGCCAGCAGCGGCCACCCAGGCCAACCCAATCAGCCCCAGCATTTT. Translation gives CASSGHPGQPNQPQHF.

The rearrangement joins TRBV5-1 to TRBJ1-5; unclear D gene. V lost 4 bases and J lost 2, with 7 bases in between. The CDR3 loop spans 13 amino acids. Germline assignment: CDR1 SGHRS and CDR2 YFSETQ. Here the CDR3 reads CASSAAGNQPQHF. CDR3 sequence (DNA): TGCGCCAGCAGCGCAGCCGGCAATCAGCCCCAGCATTTT.

The chain uses TRBV11-2 and TRBJ2-7; a weak D match, TRBD2 (6 bases). The CDR3 totals 12 residues. Germline V gives CDR1 SGHAT, CDR2 FQNNGV. The V and J ends lost 3 bases and 6 bases respectively, with 9 bases between them. CDR3 amino acids: CASSLGLPEQYF. The CDR3 DNA follows: TGTGCCAGCAGCTTGGGACTTCCCGAGCAGTACTTC.

This clone was detected only once. The chain recombines TRBV9 with TRBJ1-5; perhaps TRBD1 as D (5 bases). The V end lost 7 bases, the J end lost 2 bases, and 16 bases lay between the germline ends. The CDR3 sequence is 15 residues long. CDR1 SGDLS and CDR2 YYNGEE come from the germline V gene. CDR3 nucleotides: TGTGCCAGCTCGCCGGGGGGTGCTGGCAATCAGCCCCAGCATTTT. Amino acids: CASSPGGAGNQPQHF.

The table lists this clone with a count of one. The chain joins TRBV30 to TRBJ2-2, with D possibly matching TRBD1 (6 bases). Germline CDR1 and CDR2: GTSNPN and SVGIG (reference sequence). V lost 7 bases and J lost 3, with 9 bases in between. There are 12 residues in the CDR3. The chain's CDR3 is CAYRADTGELFF. CDR3 in DNA: TGTGCCTACAGGGCCGACACCGGGGAGCTGTTTTTT.

The chain couples TRBV19 to TRBJ2-6; 8 bases line up with TRBD2. The V segment lost 9 bases and the J segment 1 base; nucleotides outside the gene matches: 11. CDR1 and CDR2 (germline): LNHDA, SQIVND (reference sequence). The CDR3 runs to 17 residues. The CDR3 region is CASQKAGGASGANVLTF. The DNA of the CDR3 is TGTGCCAGCCAGAAGGCGGGGGGCGCTTCTGGGGCCAACGTCCTGACTTTC.

J is TRBJ2-3 and V is TRBV10-3; TRBD1 matches 7 bases. The CDR3 totals 15 residues. CDR1 ENHRY and CDR2 SYGVKD come from the germline V gene. V lost 3 bases and J lost 4; bases outside the gene matches: 7. DNA of the CDR3: TGTGCCATCAGTGAAGGTCGAGGGGGCTCAGATACGCAGTATTTT. Protein sequence: CAISEGRGGSDTQYF.

The chain couples TRBV5-1 to TRBJ2-3; D is uncertain. Germline loops: CDR1 SGHRS, CDR2 YFSETQ. The CDR3 length is 13 residues. The ends were cut back, 0 bases at V and 5 bases at J, with 7 bases in the middle. The DNA for the CDR3 is TGCGCCAGCAGCTTGGGAATGAGAGATACGCAGTATTTT. Amino acid sequence: CASSLGMRDTQYF.

This clone has only a few counts. The J gene is TRBJ2-1, the V gene TRBV29-1, with D perhaps TRBD1 or TRBD2 (6 bases each). Germline values: CDR1 SQVTM, CDR2 ANQGSEA. The length of the CDR3 is 11 residues. Trimming removed 6 bases at V and 7 bases at J, with 10 bases between. In DNA form, the CDR3 reads TGCAGCGTCCGGAGGGGGAATGAGCAGTTCTTC. Translating gives CSVRRGNEQFF.

This clone has only a few counts. This chain uses TRBV23-1 with TRBJ2-7; D unclear. TRBV23-1 is assigned to the ORF class and has an uncertain function. This CDR3 has 14 amino acids. Trimming took off 4 bases at V and 7 bases at J, with 17 bases between the two ends. This CDR3 is CASSPPSGGREQYF. In DNA form, the CDR3 reads TGCGCCAGCAGTCCCCCGTCGGGCGGACGGGAGCAGTACTTC.

This chain links TRBV28 with TRBJ1-4; D is unresolved. CDR1 and CDR2 (germline): MDHEN, SYDVKM. Trimming removed 2 bases from V and 0 bases from J, with 7 bases in between. There are 15 residues in the CDR3. This CDR3 reads CASSLAGPTNEKLFF. In DNA, the CDR3 is TGTGCCAGCAGTTTAGCCGGTCCAACTAATGAAAAACTGTTTTTT.

This clone was detected once. The J gene is TRBJ2-2, the V gene TRBV29-1; 7 bases match TRBD1. After removal of 3 bases from V and 6 bases from J, the junction contained 4 bases not matched to a gene. This CDR3 spans 13 amino acids. In germline, CDR1 is SQVTM, CDR2 ANQGSEA. The CDR3, as DNA: TGCAGCGTTGAGGGACAGTCTTCCGGGGAGCTGTTTTTT. Translated, it gives CSVEGQSSGELFF.

The chain is built from TRBV2 and TRBJ1-5; 9 bases align to TRBD1. The J segment lost 5 bases and the V segment lost 11 bases, leaving 4 bases of the junction unmatched. Germline CDR1 is SNHLY and CDR2 is FYNNEI. CDR3 length: 12 residues. This CDR3 reads CAQGQGDQPQHF. CDR3 in DNA: TGTGCCCAGGGACAGGGAGATCAGCCCCAGCATTTT.